The T cell receptor beta chain under discussion was sequenced for a study of blood T cell repertoires in COVID-19. The overall study: Researchers got acute and convalescent COVID-19 samples from the United States, Italy and Spain. Sample material is recorded as cDNA or gDNA derived from T cells, B-cell-depleted T cells, or PBMCs.

V was pared by 3 bases and J by 8 bases, with 10 bases between. This CDR3 has 13 amino acids. Germline CDR1 reads SEHNR; CDR2 reads FQNEAQ (reference sequence). Authors' analysis steps: Amplification of reference gene primers provided the estimated nucleated cell counts. TCRdb keeps only in-frame clones here, not all; method: immunoSEQ multiplex PCR. That table furnishes V, J and clone size, whereas the DNA furnished D and trimming. The table has 95,000 to 120,000 clones, 70% to 90% seen once. Sequenced input: peripheral blood. The V call is TRBV7-9, the J call TRBJ1-4; D might be TRBD1 (5 bases). The sequence came from a woman aged 70 to 79 who had recovered from COVID-19. CDR3 sequence reads: CASSLGLGEKLFF. The CDR3 bases are TGTGCCAGCAGCTTGGGACTGGGGGAAAAACTGTTTTTT.